The entry below describes one T cell receptor beta chain. The antigen remains undetermined. Generated by immunoSEQ multiplex PCR, the TCRdb table keeps only in-frame clones and is missing some. The table includes around 1,900,000 clones, 90% to 95% detected once. Germline CDR1 reads SQVTM; CDR2 reads ANQGSEA. V dropped 3 bases and J dropped 4; count of bases not matched to a gene: 8. The CDR3 sequence is 14 residues long. The data were taken from a study of shared clonotypes between healthy human individuals. The study's findings and limits: Among non-shared clonotypes, generation probabilities were lower than among those shared by all four donors.

The naive CD8 population came from CD45RO-negative cells selected for CCR7, without terminally differentiated effector memory CD45RA+ cells. Sequences were obtained from naive CD8+ T cells from PBMCs. The clonotype was recovered from a man between 18 and 35 years old in good health. Some clones in this sample may be carry-over from other donors' samples. V is TRBV29-1 and J is TRBJ1-2, with 7 nucleotides matching TRBD1. CDR3 bases: TGCAGCGTTGAGAGGAGGGACAGTTTCTATGGCTACACCTTC. Translating it yields CSVERRDSFYGYTF.